Following are 23 T cell receptor beta chains from one sample sequenced in a study of breast tumors, draining lymph nodes, adjacent tissues. The lymph nodes were axillary draining lymph nodes from breast cancer patients. One entry per CDR3 protein, called by TCRdb with MiXCR from the multiplex PCR reads. The repertoire consists of 85,000 to 130,000 distinct CDR3 sequences, with 21% occurring once and the leading ten covering roughly 1.2%. What was sequenced was axillary lymph node tissue. Source of these receptors: a female donor with breast cancer. Some clones in this sample may be carry-over from other donors' samples.

This clonotype occurred many times. The CDR3 loop is CASSGAGVSYEQYF. CDR3 coding DNA: TGTGCCAGCAGCGGGGCAGGGGTCTCCTACGAGCAGTACTTC. J is TRBJ2-7 and V is TRBV12-3 or TRBV12-4, with D possibly matching TRBD1 (6 bases). Trimming removed 6 bases at V and 0 bases at J, with 12 bases between. The CDR3 loop spans 14 amino acids.

Note on this clonotype: An end of the junction does not agree with germline; a read error may underlie this. This rearrangement joins TRBV5-6 to TRBJ2-1; the match to TRBD1 covers 9 bases. Germline V gene sequence: CDR1 SGHDT, CDR2 YYEEEE. There are 16 residues in the CDR3. The CDR3: CASSLGSGGTGNERFF. CDR3 bases: TGTGCCAGCAGCCTGGGGTCTGGGGGGACAGGGAATGAGCGGTTCTTC. Based on the CDR3 plus reference TRBV5-6 and TRBJ2-1, the full variable domain is DAGVTQSPTHLIKTRGQQVTLRCSPKSGHDTVSWYQQALGQGPQFIFQYYEEEERQRGNFPDRFSGHQFPNYSSELNVNALLLGDSALYLCASSLGSGGTGNERFFGPGTRLTVL.

This clonotype occurred many times. V and J are TRBV19 and TRBJ1-2, with D maybe TRBD1 (5 bases). Trimming removed 5 bases from V and 7 bases from J, with 14 bases in between. CDR1 is LNHDA, CDR2 SQIVND, per germline (reference sequence). CDR3 length: 13 amino acids. The CDR3, as DNA: TGTGCCAGTAGTCCCCTCGACAGCAGTGGCTACACCTTC. Translation: CASSPLDSSGYTF.

This clonotype was counted at least ten times. The gene calls are TRBV5-1 and TRBJ2-5; 9 bases agree with TRBD1. Trimming at V came to 0 bases and at J to 5 bases, leaving 8 bases not matched to a gene. The CDR3 is made up of 16 amino acids. CDR1 SGHRS and CDR2 YFSETQ come from the germline V gene. Here the CDR3 DNA reads TGCGCCAGCAGCTTGGGGGGACAGGGAGCGCTGGAGACCCAGTACTTC. Its translation: CASSLGGQGALETQYF.

In regard to this clonotype: With a much larger clone just one base away, this may be a read error. Since the CDR3 does not end with the conserved phenylalanine or tryptophan, this likely comes from a read error. The rearrangement joins TRBV5-4 to TRBJ2-5; D gene ambiguous. This CDR3 region has 12 residues. V was trimmed by 5 bases and J by 4 bases, leaving 9 bases between them. Looked up from germline, CDR1 is SGHNT and CDR2 is YYREEE (reference sequence). CDR3 region: CASSTTGETQYS. The CDR3, as DNA: TGTGCCAGCAGTACGACCGGAGAGACCCAGTACTCC.

About this clonotype: A much larger clone lies one base from this, so it may be a read error. The V and J genes are TRBV5-1 and TRBJ1-4, with D tentatively TRBD1 (6 bases). The germline CDR1 and CDR2 sequences are SGHRS and YFSETQ. This CDR3 contains 16 residues. The CDR3 loop is CASSRTAETTNGKLFF. For the CDR3, the DNA is TGCGCCAGCAGCAGGACAGCGGAAACAACTAATGGAAAACTGTTTTTT.

This clonotype was seen many times. The V gene is TRBV10-3, the J gene TRBJ1-2; 7 bases fit TRBD1. Germline V lookup: CDR1 ENHRY, CDR2 SYGVKD. The CDR3 sequence is 17 residues long. Unmatched junction bases numbered 11, after V lost 0 bases and J lost 4 bases. The CDR3 spells CAISESVGTDLLYGYTF. The CDR3 nucleotides are TGTGCCATCAGTGAGTCGGTCGGGACAGATTTACTCTATGGCTACACCTTC.

The chain links TRBV5-1 to TRBJ1-1; D remains ambiguous. Deletions cut 2 bases from V and 1 base from J, with 12 bases between. The CDR3 runs 15 residues. Germline V gene lookup returns CDR1 SGHRS and CDR2 YFSETQ. The CDR3 DNA sequence: TGCGCCAGCAGCTTATCCGGTAGTGGGAACACTGAAGCTTTCTTT. Its translation is CASSLSGSGNTEAFF.

This clonotype was seen a single time. This sequence joins TRBV7-2 and TRBJ1-1; 10 bases fit TRBD1. The germline V gene has CDR1 SGHTA and CDR2 FQGNSA. The CDR3 contains 16 residues. The trim removed 0 bases at V and 5 bases at J, leaving 6 bases unmatched. The CDR3 DNA reads as TGTGCCAGCAGCTTAGCGCCGGGACAGGGGAGGACTGAAGCTTTCTTT. Protein product: CASSLAPGQGRTEAFF.

Details on this clonotype: A much larger clone differs by one base, so this may be a read error. The chain recombines TRBV2 with TRBJ1-2, with D unclear. V shed 4 bases and J shed 13 bases, with 16 bases lying between them. Looked up from germline, CDR1 is SNHLY and CDR2 is FYNNEI. The CDR3 is 12 residues long. The CDR3 DNA reads TGTGCCAGCAGTGTGGACCTGGCGGCGGGCACCTTC. Protein sequence: CASSVDLAAGTF.

A note on this clonotype: A much larger clone differs by one base, so this may be a read error. The genes are TRBV2 and TRBJ2-3, with D perhaps assigned TRBD1 or TRBD2 (5 bases each). The CDR3 totals 13 residues. Per germline, CDR1 SNHLY and CDR2 FYNNEI. DNA for the CDR3: TGTGACAGCAGTGAGGGGCGCCGAGGGACGCAGTATTTT. Amino acids: CDSSEGRRGTQYF.

This clonotype was counted at least ten times. CDR3 amino acids: CASSLGLSYEQYF. Here the CDR3 DNA reads TGTGCCAGCAGCTTAGGACTCTCGTACGAGCAGTACTTC. J is TRBJ2-7 and V is TRBV7-8; no clear D. Germline V gene data show CDR1 as SGHVS and CDR2 as FQNEAQ. The CDR3 is 13 residues long. V gave up 1 base and J gave up 4 bases, with 8 bases separating them.

The chain recombines TRBV6-6 with TRBJ1-3; D not resolved. This CDR3 contains 13 residues. V lost 5 bases and J lost 11, with 16 bases in between. Germline V gene data show CDR1 as MNHNY and CDR2 as SVGAGI (reference sequence). CDR3 amino acids: CASSATGPEPIYF. DNA for the CDR3: TGTGCCAGCAGTGCGACTGGACCCGAGCCCATATATTTT.

This clonotype was found many times. V gene TRBV11-2 combines with J gene TRBJ1-6; 7 bases agree with TRBD1. The V segment lost 0 bases and the J segment 7 bases; nucleotides outside the gene matches: 12. The CDR3 runs to 18 residues. Per the germline V gene, CDR1 is SGHAT and CDR2 is FQNNGV. The CDR3 DNA sequence: TGTGCCAGCAGCTTAGATCGGACAGGAAGGTACTTGAATTCACCCCTCCACTTT. Its translation: CASSLDRTGRYLNSPLHF.

This clonotype was observed a few times. A clone one base away is much larger, so this may be a read error. The gene calls are TRBV6-5 and TRBJ2-7; either TRBD1 or TRBD2 may fit D (5 bases each). V gave up 4 bases and J gave up 4 bases, with 14 bases separating them. The CDR3 runs to 14 residues. The germline V gene has CDR1 MNHEY and CDR2 SVGAGI. The DNA for the CDR3 is TGTGCCAGCAGTTCCGGGGCACCCCTTTACGAGCAGTACTTC. This encodes CASSSGAPLYEQYF.

This clonotype was seen at least ten times. CDR3 nucleotides: TGTGCCAGCAGCCCACCGGGGGGGAACACCATATATTTT. Protein product: CASSPPGGNTIYF. The chain joins TRBV11-3 to TRBJ1-3; a weak D match, TRBD1 (5 bases). CDR3 length equals 13 residues. With 5 bases removed from V and 7 bases from J, the gap between germline ends came to 12 bases. Germline V CDR1 and CDR2: SGHNT, YENEEA.

Comment on this clonotype: A much bigger clone sits one base away, suggesting this may be a read error. The chain links TRBV27 to TRBJ1-5, with D tentatively TRBD1 (5 bases). V was shortened by 3 bases and J by 3 bases, with 9 bases between the two germline ends. Germline CDR1 and CDR2: MNHEY and SMNVEV (reference sequence). CDR3 length: 14 amino acids. CDR3 sequence: CASSLVRDNQPQHF. The DNA for the CDR3 is TGTGCCAGCAGTTTGGTCAGGGACAATCAGCCCCAGCATTTT.

On this clonotype: It may be a read error: a sequence one base away is much more abundant. This CDR3 fails to terminate in the conserved phenylalanine or tryptophan, so it likely reflects a read error. V and J are TRBV7-3 and TRBJ2-2; a weak D match, TRBD2 (6 bases). Trimming cost V 3 bases and J 5 bases, with 13 bases left between them. CDR3 size: 15 residues. Germline values: CDR1 SGHTA, CDR2 FQGTGA. CDR3 region: CASSLGLSDTGELFS. As DNA, the CDR3 is TGTGCCAGCAGCTTGGGACTGAGTGATACCGGGGAGCTGTTTTCT.

This clonotype has ten or more counts. V is TRBV7-3 and J is TRBJ2-1, with 9 bases lining up with TRBD2. The CDR3 runs 15 residues. The trim removed 1 base at V and 6 bases at J, leaving 4 bases unmatched. Germline-derived CDR1 and CDR2 are SGHTA and FQGTGA. The CDR3 here is CASSLRGGGGNEQFF. Written as DNA, the CDR3 is TGTGCCAGCAGCTTAAGGGGCGGGGGGGGCAATGAGCAGTTCTTC. Full variable domain (missing parts from reference TRBV7-3 and TRBJ2-1): GAGVSQTPSNKVTEKGKYVELRCDPISGHTALYWYRQSLGQGPEFLIYFQGTGAADDSGLPNDRFFAVRPEGSVSTLKIQRTERGDSAVYLCASSLRGGGGNEQFFGPGTRLTVL.

The chain carries TRBV20-1 and TRBJ2-1, with 10 nucleotides matching TRBD2. V dropped 0 bases and J dropped 5; count of bases not matched to a gene: 7. Germline CDR1 DFQATT, CDR2 SNEGSKA (reference sequence). The length of the CDR3 is 16 residues. CDR3 sequence: CSARDSLAGEHNEQFF. In nucleotides, the CDR3 is TGCAGTGCTAGAGATTCCCTAGCGGGAGAACACAATGAGCAGTTCTTC.

The chain has TRBV6-6 and TRBJ1-5; 9 bases fit TRBD1. Trimming removed 8 bases from V and 11 bases from J; junction bases left unmatched: 7. The CDR3 extends over 12 amino acids. Germline CDR1 is MNHNY and CDR2 is SVGAGI (reference sequence). The chain's CDR3 is CASGTGRSSQHF. CDR3 sequence (DNA): TGTGCCAGCGGGACAGGGCGTTCGTCCCAGCATTTT.

At least ten counts were recorded for this clonotype. V is TRBV20-1 and J is TRBJ2-1, with 13 bases lining up with TRBD2. The trim removed 4 bases at V and 6 bases at J, leaving 15 bases unmatched. The CDR3 extends over 18 amino acids. Germline V gene sequence: CDR1 DFQATT, CDR2 SNEGSKA (reference sequence). CDR3 nucleotide sequence: TGCAGTGCTACCAAAATACTAGCGGGGGGGCCGGCAGTCAATGAGCAGTTCTTC. It specifies CSATKILAGGPAVNEQFF.

Ten or more counts support this clonotype. The chain links TRBV20-1 to TRBJ2-7; tentative D call: TRBD1 (6 bases). This CDR3 region has 16 residues. CDR1 and CDR2 (germline): DFQATT, SNEGSKA (reference sequence). Trimming left V 5 bases short and J 7 bases short, with 27 bases between. This CDR3 is CSAPDRLESWNGEQYF. The CDR3 region has the DNA TGCAGTGCTCCAGACAGGCTAGAGTCGTGGAATGGTGAGCAGTACTTC.